These 9 T cell receptor beta chains originate from one sample sequenced in a study of T cell changes during pregnancy in multiple sclerosis. Generated by immunoSEQ multiplex PCR, the TCRdb table keeps only in-frame clones and is missing some. The sample lists over 40,000 clones, 80% to 95% occurring once. Here the sequenced sample was CD4+ T cells from peripheral blood mononuclear cells, taken in the second trimester of pregnancy. These receptors were collected from a female donor with multiple sclerosis, enrolled in a pregnancy study.

This chain's CDR3 is CASRPSTGGLTEAFF. The CDR3 nucleotides are TGTGCCAGCAGGCCCTCCACAGGGGGCCTCACTGAAGCTTTCTTT. The V call is TRBV7-2, the J call TRBJ1-1; 9 bases agree with TRBD1. The CDR3 extends over 15 amino acids. V gave up 6 bases and J gave up 4 bases; unmatched junction bases: 9. The germline CDR1 and CDR2 sequences are SGHTA and FQGNSA.

V is TRBV5-6 and J is TRBJ1-2; D gene unclear. Germline V gene data show CDR1 as SGHDT and CDR2 as YYEEEE. This CDR3 spans 14 amino acids. V lost 0 bases and J lost 3, with 9 bases in between. In nucleotides, the CDR3 is TGTGCCAGCAGCTTGGCCCTGGAGGACTATGGCTACACCTTC. Residues: CASSLALEDYGYTF.

This chain joins TRBV7-9 and TRBJ2-5, with 8 bases fitting TRBD1. Germline CDR1 reads SEHNR; CDR2 reads FQNEAQ (reference sequence). Losses at the gene ends were 5 bases for V and 5 bases for J; bases not matched to a gene: 10. The CDR3 has 15 residues. The CDR3 loop is CASSTPGGAGETQYF. CDR3 nucleotides: TGTGCCAGCAGCACCCCAGGGGGCGCGGGGGAGACCCAGTACTTC.

The chain links TRBV27 to TRBJ2-5, with 14 bases that match TRBD2. Germline CDR1 and CDR2: MNHEY and SMNVEV (reference sequence). The CDR3 has 16 residues. V gave up 6 bases and J gave up 4 bases; unmatched junction bases: 7. The CDR3 DNA follows: TGTGCCAGCAGCTATGGGACTAGCGGGAGAGGAGAGACCCAGTACTTC. Translating it yields CASSYGTSGRGETQYF.

V is TRBV11-3 and J is TRBJ2-3; 7 positions match TRBD1. Germline V gene data show CDR1 as SGHNT and CDR2 as YENEEA. There are 16 residues in the CDR3. The junction had 9 bases not matched to a gene; V was cut back by 5 bases and J by 1 base. The CDR3 bases are TGTGCCAGCAGCCCCAGACAGGGTATTGGCACAGATACGCAGTATTTT. Its translation: CASSPRQGIGTDTQYF.

The chain carries TRBV19 and TRBJ2-7, with D perhaps matching TRBD2 (6 bases). Trimming shortened V by 2 bases and J by 12 bases, and 11 bases separated the two germline ends. The length of the CDR3 is 11 residues. Germline V gene lookup returns CDR1 LNHDA and CDR2 SQIVND (reference sequence). DNA of the CDR3: TGTGCCAGTAGTATAAGAGGGACTCGGTACTTC. Translation gives CASSIRGTRYF.

The rearrangement uses TRBV30 and TRBJ1-5; D is unresolved. Germline V gene lookup returns CDR1 GTSNPN and CDR2 SVGIG (reference sequence). The CDR3 covers 14 residues. The V and J ends lost 0 bases and 6 bases respectively, with 12 bases between them. The CDR3 bases are TGTGCCTGGAGTGTACCAGGTCGGGGTCAGCCCCAGCATTTT. It encodes CAWSVPGRGQPQHF.

V and J are TRBV5-1 and TRBJ1-2, with 8 bases identical to TRBD1. CDR1 and CDR2 (germline): SGHRS, YFSETQ. J gave up 2 bases and V 2 bases, and 5 bases lay outside the gene matches. The CDR3 totals 15 residues. The CDR3 DNA is TGCGCCAGCAGCTTAACCGGGACAGGCAACTATGGCTACACCTTC. The encoded protein is CASSLTGTGNYGYTF.

The rearrangement links TRBV7-9 to TRBJ2-1; 14 bases are shared with TRBD2. The ends lost 3 bases at V and 0 bases at J; junction bases unmatched: 7. The germline V gene has CDR1 SEHNR and CDR2 FQNEAQ (reference sequence). This CDR3 is 19 amino acids long. The CDR3 protein is CASSFFRTSGGSSYNEQFF. DNA for the CDR3: TGTGCCAGCAGCTTCTTTAGGACTAGCGGGGGGAGCTCCTACAATGAGCAGTTCTTC.